Listed below are T cell receptor beta chains from one sample, sequenced in a study of Graves' ophthalmopathy and Graves' hyperthyroidism. TCRdb passed the multiplex PCR reads through MiXCR, listing each CDR3 protein once. The sample lists approximately 640,000 distinct CDR3 sequences; about 40% were seen once. Sequencing was done on a sample of peripheral blood. All receptors derive from an adult man with Graves' ophthalmopathy. Each CDR3 is given without its conserved first and last residue. Clone size, where shown, is once, few, many, or a class for clones that have expanded.

many,TRBJ2-5,TRBV7-2,ASALGGVGETQY
-,TRBJ1-4,TRBV10-3,AIKDLDSGGEKLF
-,TRBJ2-7,TRBV2,ASKPRQGVRY
-,TRBJ1-2,TRBV10-3,ASVQDGRSFYT
few,TRBJ1-5,TRBV2,ASSEALPGGFSNQPQH
-,TRBJ1-6,TRBV10-3,ASISGRTGDSPLH
many,TRBJ1-5,TRBV2,ASRSQGISNQPQH
many,TRBJ2-2,TRBV5-1,ASSFSYPDRNTGELF
-,TRBJ1-2,TRBV25-1,ASPNRVNYGYT
few,TRBJ1-5,TRBV4-1,ASSQGGTGVNQPQH
-,TRBJ1-2,TRBV5-1,ASSRWEGRRYGYT
-,TRBJ1-1,TRBV6-1,ASREMTRNTEAF
many,TRBJ1-2,TRBV20-1,SASRRVNYGYT
few,TRBJ2-2,TRBV9,ASSPSKGTVSAGELF
many,TRBJ1-2,TRBV20-1,SARDPPGQYGYT
few,TRBJ2-5,TRBV6-2/TRBV6-3,AGIKQETQY
-,TRBJ2-7,TRBV10-3,ASSYGPNEQY
many,TRBJ2-7,TRBV7-9,ASGTGGTQY
-,TRBJ2-1,TRBV29-1,SVVGGSYNEQF
many,TRBJ2-5,TRBV7-9,ASSEGQAYQETQY
many,TRBJ1-2,TRBV2,ASSEGARALGYT
-,TRBJ2-7,TRBV29-1,SATGTGGYEQY
-,TRBJ2-5,TRBV15,ATSRWSSTGQETQY
-,TRBJ2-2,TRBV20-1,SARERNTGELF
-,TRBJ2-3,TRBV7-3,ASSVMDTQY
-,TRBJ1-1,TRBV25-1,ASVEGENTEAF
-,TRBJ1-5,TRBV11-2,ASSLRSGSTPNQPQH
-,TRBJ1-2,TRBV5-1,ASSLAGQGMRGYT
-,TRBJ1-2,TRBV29-1,STGGDT
-,TRBJ2-7,TRBV9,ASSGSTTYEQY